The text below deals with one T cell receptor (beta chain). Its target is unknown. This sample was included in a study of Ad26.COV2.S vaccination and SARS-CoV-2 variants. Study-level background: By the intramuscular route, Ad26.COV2.S was given once, or twice 56 days apart.

Study outcomes and limitations: After vaccination, reports described spike-specific CD8+ and CD4+ T cell responses as showing substantial breadth. Vaccinated individuals (as opposed to placebo recipients) had higher spike-specific TCR breadth.

Trimming stripped 5 bases from V and 3 bases from J, with 14 bases between. Per germline, CDR1 LNHDA and CDR2 SQIVND (reference sequence). This CDR3 comprises 14 residues. Generated by immunoSEQ multiplex PCR, the TCRdb table keeps only in-frame clones and is missing some. Altogether about 350,000 clones are present, roughly 90% being singletons, with the ten largest covering 5%. Treatment indicated: approximately 18 received Ad26.COV2.S at low or high dose, single or two shots; about five received placebo; per-sample allocation not given. The samples were gathered on day 63 after the first injection of vaccine or placebo.

The source material was peripheral blood, sampled in a trial of Ad26.COV2.S vaccine versus placebo. V gene TRBV19 combines with J gene TRBJ2-7; D possibly corresponds to TRBD2 (5 bases). The TCR originated in a person between 18 and 60 years old who received the Ad26.COV2.S COVID-19 vaccine or a placebo. The CDR3 DNA sequence: TGTGCCAGTAGTCGATCGGCAGGAGGCTACGAGCAGTACTTC. This encodes CASSRSAGGYEQYF.